What follows are 24 T cell receptor beta chains derived from one specimen sequenced in a study of shared T cell receptors in the human thymus. Some clones are missing from TCRdb's copy, which holds only in-frame ones; the method was immunoSEQ multiplex PCR. Of about 660,000 clones listed, around 87% are singletons. These records were also assigned to another study, of human thymus T cells.

The sequencing input was thymocytes. All receptors derive from a boy under two years old with a congenital heart defect.

The chain employs TRBV30 and TRBJ1-4; weak D call: TRBD1 (6 bases). This CDR3 spans 12 amino acids. Germline V CDR1 and CDR2: GTSNPN, SVGIG (reference sequence). V was trimmed by 4 bases and J by 8 bases, leaving 11 bases between them. CDR3 amino acids: CAWKQRGEKLFF. Here the CDR3 DNA reads TGTGCCTGGAAACAGAGGGGGGAAAAACTGTTTTTT.

The chain uses TRBV7-9 and TRBJ1-2; 9 bases map to TRBD1. The length of the CDR3 is 16 residues. V gave up 5 bases and J gave up 6 bases; unmatched junction bases: 13. Germline CDR1 is SEHNR and CDR2 is FQNEAQ (reference sequence). The CDR3 DNA sequence: TGTGCCAGCAGCGCCTCGGCCGGGACAGGGAGCCATGGCTACACCTTC. Amino acid sequence: CASSASAGTGSHGYTF.

The chain combines TRBV28 with TRBJ1-2; 11 nucleotides match TRBD1. The V gene end was trimmed by 6 bases and the J gene end by 6 bases; junction bases not matched to a gene: 0. CDR3 length: 12 amino acids. CDR1 is MDHEN and CDR2 is SYDVKM in the germline V gene. The CDR3 sequence: CASRGQGDGYTF. DNA of the CDR3: TGTGCCAGCAGGGGACAGGGGGATGGCTACACCTTC.

This chain connects TRBV7-2 to TRBJ1-2; unclear D gene. The CDR3 extends over 17 amino acids. Germline CDR1 reads SGHTA; CDR2 reads FQGNSA. V was pared by 5 bases and J by 2 bases, with 21 bases between. The CDR3 DNA is TGTGCCAGCAGCCTACCCTTATCCGTCAACTTAAACTATGGCTACACCTTC. This encodes CASSLPLSVNLNYGYTF.

This chain joins TRBV30 and TRBJ2-1, with 10 bases aligning to TRBD2. There are 15 residues in the CDR3. The trim removed 0 bases at V and 9 bases at J, leaving 8 bases unmatched. CDR1 GTSNPN and CDR2 SVGIG come from the germline V gene (reference sequence). CDR3 DNA sequence: TGTGCCTGGAGTGTAGCGGGAGGGGAAAAACGTGAGCAGTTCTTC. It translates to CAWSVAGGEKREQFF. The full variable domain, its missing parts supplied by reference TRBV30 and TRBJ2-1, is SQTIHQWPATLVQPVGSPLSLECTVEGTSNPNLYWYRQAAGRGLQLLFYSVGIGQISSEVPQNLSASRPQDRQFILSSKKLLLSDSGFYLCAWSVAGGEKREQFFGPGTRLTVL.

This sequence joins TRBV7-8 and TRBJ1-5; D perhaps matches TRBD1 (6 bases). The germline V gene has CDR1 SGHVS and CDR2 FQNEAQ. The CDR3 contains 20 residues. Trimming left V 5 bases short and J 5 bases short, with 31 bases between. The DNA of the CDR3 is TGTGCCAGCAGCCACGGTTGGTGGGGGCGATGGGGGATAGAGGATCAGCCCCAGCATTTT. It is translated as CASSHGWWGRWGIEDQPQHF.

V is TRBV4-1 and J is TRBJ2-7, with 11 bases that match TRBD2. The junction had 9 bases not matched to a gene; V was cut back by 2 bases and J by 3 bases. This CDR3 contains 17 residues. Germline lookup yields CDR1 MGHRA and CDR2 YSYEKL. The CDR3 DNA sequence: TGCGCCAGCAGCCAACTCCCCGGGACTAGCGGACTCTACGAGCAGTACTTC. Translated, it gives CASSQLPGTSGLYEQYF.

This chain links TRBV2 with TRBJ2-2; TRBD2 aligns across 9 bases. Germline loops: CDR1 SNHLY, CDR2 FYNNEI. This CDR3 region has 18 residues. Trimming at V came to 6 bases and at J to 0 bases, leaving 11 bases not matched to a gene. Written as DNA, the CDR3 is TGTGCCAGCAGCCCGACCGGGACTAGCCCCCCGAACACCGGGGAGCTGTTTTTT. It encodes CASSPTGTSPPNTGELFF.

The chain recombines TRBV19 with TRBJ1-5; possible D gene TRBD1, 5 bases. The germline gives CDR1 LNHDA, CDR2 SQIVND (reference sequence). CDR3 length: 15 amino acids. V lost 3 bases, J lost 2 bases, and 11 bases lay in between. The CDR3 DNA reads as TGTGCCAGTAGTATCGGCAGGGAGGGCAATCAGCCCCAGCATTTT. It encodes CASSIGREGNQPQHF.

This clone showed up just once. Sequence at one end of the junction differs from germline and may be a read error. The DNA for the CDR3 is TGTGCCAGCAGTTTAGAACCTTCCCGGGAGGGCTACACCTTC. Its protein is CASSLEPSREGYTF. This chain uses TRBV7-9 with TRBJ1-2; no definite D call. The CDR3 consists of 14 residues. Germline CDR1 reads SEHNR; CDR2 reads FQNEAQ (reference sequence).

The rearrangement uses TRBV5-4 and TRBJ1-3; TRBD1 aligns across 7 bases. The length of the CDR3 is 18 residues. V trimming: 2 bases; J trimming: 9 bases; junction bases outside the gene matches: 20. Germline lookup yields CDR1 SGHNT and CDR2 YYREEE (reference sequence). In DNA, the CDR3 is TGTGCCAGCAGCTTAGATCCCCTGACAGGGTCAGTTTCGGGCACCATATATTTT. Translating gives CASSLDPLTGSVSGTIYF.

The chain is built from TRBV28 and TRBJ1-6; perhaps TRBD1 as D (6 bases). The length of the CDR3 is 17 residues. CDR1 and CDR2 (germline): MDHEN, SYDVKM. V was clipped by 3 bases and J by 8 bases, with 20 bases between them. The CDR3 DNA reads TGTGCCAGCAGTTTTATTGTAACAGGGTGGATGGATTCACCCCTCCACTTT. Its protein is CASSFIVTGWMDSPLHF.

The V gene is TRBV4-3, the J gene TRBJ1-2; 9 positions agree with TRBD1. Germline V gene sequence: CDR1 LGHNA, CDR2 YSLEER. The CDR3 is 16 residues long. Trimming removed 1 base from V and 0 bases from J; junction bases left unmatched: 3. CDR3 sequence: CASSQGQGEPNYGYTF. In nucleotides, the CDR3 is TGCGCCAGCAGCCAAGGACAGGGGGAACCTAACTATGGCTACACCTTC.

The gene calls are TRBV27 and TRBJ2-5, with TRBD2 matching over 10 bases. V was clipped by 2 bases and J by 2 bases; unmatched bases: 5. CDR1 is MNHEY and CDR2 is SMNVEV in the germline V gene (reference sequence). CDR3 length equals 16 residues. CDR3 coding DNA: TGTGCCAGCAGTTTAAAGCGGGAGGGGGGTCAAGAGACCCAGTACTTC. Translation: CASSLKREGGQETQYF.

CDR3 sequence reads: CASTTPGTVNQPQHF. The CDR3 DNA reads as TGTGCCAGCACAACCCCCGGGACAGTCAATCAGCCCCAGCATTTT. The chain employs TRBV2 and TRBJ1-5, with 7 bases fitting TRBD1. The V gene end was trimmed by 7 bases and the J gene end by 3 bases; junction bases not matched to a gene: 9. The germline CDR1 and CDR2 sequences are SNHLY and FYNNEI. The length of the CDR3 is 15 residues.

The V call is TRBV6-1, the J call TRBJ2-1; D unresolved. Trimming left V 1 base short and J 15 bases short, with 4 bases between. CDR3 length equals 9 residues. Looked up from germline, CDR1 is MNHNS and CDR2 is SASEGT. As DNA, the CDR3 is TGTGCCAGCAGTGAAGTTCGGTTCTTC. Translated, it gives CASSEVRFF.

Here the CDR3 DNA reads TGTGCCAGCTCACCACTAGAAAAACTGTTTTTT. As protein: CASSPLEKLFF. The chain is built from TRBV18 and TRBJ1-4; D not certain. The germline V and J ends were trimmed by 1 base and 8 bases, with 2 bases remaining between them. Germline V gene data show CDR1 as KGHSH and CDR2 as LQKENI. The CDR3 consists of 11 residues.

This sequence joins TRBV10-1 and TRBJ2-1; 7 positions match TRBD2. V lost 3 bases to trimming and J lost 12 bases; unmatched junction nucleotides: 5. Looked up from germline, CDR1 is WNHNN and CDR2 is SYGVQD (reference sequence). The CDR3 spans 12 residues. CDR3 in DNA: TGCGCCAGCAGTGACCCGGGCGGGGGGCAGTTCTTC. Its translation: CASSDPGGGQFF.

V gene TRBV4-3 combines with J gene TRBJ2-3; D may be TRBD1 (6 bases). Germline assignment: CDR1 LGHNA and CDR2 YSLEER. V gave up 0 bases and J gave up 2 bases, with 21 bases separating them. This CDR3 has 19 residues. CDR3: CASSQDLDSRLPITDTQYF. CDR3 coding DNA: TGCGCCAGCAGCCAAGATTTGGACAGCCGACTTCCAATCACAGATACGCAGTATTTT.

The rearrangement joins TRBV5-6 to TRBJ2-7, with 10 bases fitting TRBD1. Germline values: CDR1 SGHDT, CDR2 YYEEEE. The CDR3 is 15 amino acids. The trim removed 4 bases at V and 5 bases at J, leaving 9 bases unmatched. CDR3 sequence (DNA): TGTGCCAGCAGCCTAGACCGGGACAGGGGCCACGAGCAGTACTTC. Amino acid sequence: CASSLDRDRGHEQYF.

This clone was found a few times. The V gene is TRBV11-2, the J gene TRBJ2-3, with 9 bases identical to TRBD1. Germline V CDR1 and CDR2: SGHAT, FQNNGV. This CDR3 is 16 amino acids long. V was pared by 5 bases and J by 5 bases, with 11 bases of the junction left unmatched. For the CDR3, the DNA is TGTGCCAGCAGCCTCCCGAGGGACAGGGTAGTAGATACGCAGTATTTT. It encodes CASSLPRDRVVDTQYF. Full variable domain (outside the CDR3, taken from reference TRBV11-2 and TRBJ2-3): EAGVAQSPRYKIIEKRQSVAFWCNPISGHATLYWYQQILGQGPKLLIQFQNNGVVDDSQLPKDRFSAERLKGVDSTLKIQPAKLEDSAVYLCASSLPRDRVVDTQYFGPGTRLTVL.

V gene TRBV7-9 combines with J gene TRBJ1-2; no definite D call. Trimming pared 1 base from V and 5 bases from J, leaving 14 bases between. This CDR3 has 15 residues. Germline V gene sequence: CDR1 SEHNR, CDR2 FQNEAQ (reference sequence). Written as DNA, the CDR3 is TGTGCCAGCAGCTTAGACGTCAGGTCCCTTTATGGCTACACCTTC. This gives the protein CASSLDVRSLYGYTF.

The rearrangement joins TRBV14 to TRBJ2-1; tentatively, D is TRBD2 (6 bases). The CDR3 totals 16 residues. In germline, CDR1 is SGHDN, CDR2 FVKESK. V dropped 0 bases and J dropped 4 bases, with 13 bases sitting between them. The CDR3 is CASSQEAAEGYNEQFF. Written as DNA, the CDR3 is TGTGCCAGCAGCCAAGAGGCAGCGGAGGGATACAATGAGCAGTTCTTC.

The gene calls are TRBV4-1 and TRBJ2-6, with TRBD1 matching over 7 bases. Germline-derived CDR1 and CDR2 are MGHRA and YSYEKL. Trimming cost V 1 base and J 0 bases; bases outside gene matches: 6. The CDR3 loop spans 18 amino acids. The CDR3 nucleotides are TGCGCCAGCAGCCAAGCACACAGGGGTAGCTCTGGGGCCAACGTCCTGACTTTC. This encodes CASSQAHRGSSGANVLTF.